The sequence of this T cell receptor beta chain was determined in a study of T cell repertoires in cytomegalovirus infection. In TCRdb, the reads were re-called with MiXCR into one record per CDR3 protein. The table includes around 710,000 distinct CDR3 sequences, under 35% detected once. Germline CDR1 SQVTM, CDR2 ANQGSEA. V was trimmed by 4 bases and J by 5 bases, leaving 12 bases between them. This CDR3 spans 13 amino acids. This clonotype was recorded once. Antigen unknown. The sample in question was cultured CD8+ T cells from PBMCs, obtained from culture after CMV antigen stimulation. The clonotype was recovered from a human donor in good health (CMV status not recorded). Some clones in this sample may be carry-over from other donors' samples. The V gene is TRBV29-1, the J gene TRBJ2-1; D may match TRBD1 or TRBD2 (5 bases each). The DNA for the CDR3 is TGCAGCGTTGCCCCCGTGGGGGACAATGAGCAGTTCTTC. This encodes CSVAPVGDNEQFF.